This TCR beta chain was captured by sequencing in a study of beta chain features in type 1 diabetes. Across the whole study: The number of sorted cells examined across all samples was some 98,000,000. Study-wide points: A moderate, significant TCRB CDR3 shortening appeared in type 1 diabetes across four CD4+ subsets.

The whole isolated RNA underwent reverse transcription, so sequencing captured expressed TCRB transcripts. The data were produced by immunoSEQ multiplex PCR, yet TCRdb's version contains in-frame clones alone and is incomplete. The sample has about 640,000 clones; roughly 12% are singletons. In all sorted populations, purity surpassed 95%. The CDR3 contains 13 residues. The germline V gene encodes CDR1 MNHNY and CDR2 SVGAGI (reference sequence). About this clone: Its target is unknown. A read error may produce the germline difference seen at one junction end.

This chain joins TRBV6-6 and TRBJ1-4, with D unresolved. The material sequenced was naive CD4+ T cells from blood. This TCR was sampled from a man aged 30 to 39 with type 1 diabetes. CDR3 in DNA: TGTGCCAGCAGTTACGAGGACCGCCGTTCTAAAGTTTTT. Its translation is CASSYEDRRSKVF.